A selection of T cell receptor beta chains follows, all from one sample in a study of T cells in Graves' hyperthyroidism and ophthalmopathy. TCRdb re-derived calls from the multiplex PCR reads in MiXCR, one entry per CDR3 protein. Of some 490,000 distinct CDR3 sequences in the sample, around a fifth were seen once. Sequencing input: blood. These receptors all stem from a woman aged 65 to 85 with Graves' ophthalmopathy. CDR3s include the opening cysteine and the closing phenylalanine or tryptophan. A D gene is named only where the DNA matches it firmly. Clone sizes are given selectively: once, few, many, or a class where the clone is expanded.

V gene	D gene	J gene	clone size	CDR3 DNA	CDR3 protein
TRBV28	.	TRBJ1-4	few	TGTGCCAGCAGTATCCTTAATGAAAAACTGTTTTTT	CASSILNEKLFF
TRBV6-2/TRBV6-3	TRBD1	TRBJ1-2	.	TGTGCCAGCAGTTACTTTGGGACAGGGGGCCGTGGCTACACCTTC	CASSYFGTGGRGYTF
TRBV6-1	.	TRBJ2-1	many	TGTGCCAGCAGTACCGCCCAGGGGCGCAGCAGTCACAATGAGCAGTTCTTC	CASSTAQGRSSHNEQFF
TRBV9	.	TRBJ2-2	.	TGTGCCAGCAGCGTAGATTCAACCGGGGAGCTGTTTTTT	CASSVDSTGELFF
TRBV19	.	TRBJ2-1	.	TGTGCCAGTAGACTAGCACCGAGCTCCTACAATGAGCAGTTCTTC	CASRLAPSSYNEQFF
TRBV14	.	TRBJ2-3	few	TGTGCCAGCAGCTCTGGCAGATGGAGTGCAGATACGCAGTATTTT	CASSSGRWSADTQYF
TRBV7-2	TRBD1	TRBJ2-5	few	TGTGCCAGCAGACCGACAGGGGTTGGAGAGACCCAGTACTTC	CASRPTGVGETQYF
TRBV5-4	.	TRBJ1-1	few	TGTGCCAGCAGCCCCTGGGGGGGAACTGAAGCTTTCTTT	CASSPWGGTEAFF
TRBV6-1	.	TRBJ2-7	.	TGTGCCACTAGCTGGGGATACGAGCAGTACTTC	CATSWGYEQYF
TRBV5-1	.	TRBJ1-6	.	TGCGCCAGCAGCTTGGTAGGCTCCGTCGGGGGTTCACCCCTCCACTTT	CASSLVGSVGGSPLHF
TRBV20-1	TRBD1	TRBJ1-6	.	TGCAGTGCCAGACAGGGCACTTCACCCCTCCACTTT	CSARQGTSPLHF
TRBV6-4	.	TRBJ2-2	.	TGTGCCAGCAGTGAGGGACACTTAACCGGGGAGCTGTTTTTT	CASSEGHLTGELFF
TRBV7-9	.	TRBJ2-1	.	TGCACCAGCAGCTTCCTAGGGGGCAATGAGCAGTTCTTC	CTSSFLGGNEQFF
TRBV2	.	TRBJ1-4	few	TGTGCCAGCAGTGATGAGTCTACAACTAATGAAAAACTGTTTTTT	CASSDESTTNEKLFF
TRBV28	TRBD2	TRBJ2-7	many	TGTGCCAGCAGTTTATTGACTAGCGGGATCACCTACGAGCAGTACTTC	CASSLLTSGITYEQYF
TRBV10-3	TRBD2	TRBJ2-1	.	TGTGCCACTTGGGGAGAAGCGGGAGGGCACAATGAGCAGTTCTTC	CATWGEAGGHNEQFF
TRBV6-1	.	TRBJ2-7	.	TGTGCCAGCACCCCCGGCCTCTCCTACGAGCAGTACTTC	CASTPGLSYEQYF
TRBV28	.	TRBJ2-1	.	TGTGCCAGCACGGTTTACAATGAGCAGTTCTTC	CASTVYNEQFF
TRBV12-3/TRBV12-4	.	TRBJ2-4	many	TGTGCCAGCAGTTCCCAAGACATTCAGTACTTC	CASSSQDIQYF
TRBV20-1	.	TRBJ1-2	.	TGCAGTGCTAGAGATAGCAGGAACTATGGCTACACCTTC	CSARDSRNYGYTF
TRBV5-6	.	TRBJ2-7	.	TGTGCCAGCAGCTTGGCGGGGGCTTTCCTCTACGAGCAGTACTTC	CASSLAGAFLYEQYF
TRBV30	.	TRBJ1-5	.	TGTGCCTGGAGTGTTGACAGTCAGGGGACCCAGCATTTT	CAWSVDSQGTQHF
TRBV12-5	TRBD2	TRBJ2-1	.	TGTGCTAGTGGTTGGGGACTAGCGGGATACAATGAGCAGTTCTTC	CASGWGLAGYNEQFF
TRBV5-1	TRBD1	TRBJ2-7	few	TGCGCCAGCAGCTTGGAGTTCGGACAGGGGGCTGGGGAGCAGTACTTC	CASSLEFGQGAGEQYF